This TCR beta chain was obtained from a study of control samples from healthy donors and cancer patients. CDR1 and CDR2 (germline): LGHNA, YSLEER. Between the trimmed V and J ends, which lost 0 bases and 5 bases, there was a span of 11 bases. The CDR3 is 15 amino acids. The repertoire was sequenced with immunoSEQ multiplex PCR; TCRdb's copy has only in-frame clones and lacks some. Here the sample spans around 100,000 clones, roughly 90% being singletons. Sequencing was performed on blood. The chain is built from TRBV4-3 and TRBJ1-5; D might be TRBD1 (5 bases). This TCR was sampled from a man aged 30-40 years in good health. CDR3 in amino acids: CASSQDRGPYQPQHF. The DNA of the CDR3 is TGCGCCAGCAGCCAAGATAGGGGTCCTTATCAGCCCCAGCATTTT.